This T cell receptor (beta chain) was retrieved from a study of blood T cell repertoires in COVID-19. This clone was observed a handful of times. Profiled with immunoSEQ multiplex PCR; TCRdb holds only in-frame clones, not every one. The sample lists under 200,000 clones, about 86% occurring once. Germline V lookup: CDR1 MGHRA, CDR2 YSYEKL. The CDR3 length is 20 residues. V lost 1 base, J lost 0 bases, and 15 bases stayed unmatched. The sequence came from a man younger than 35 with active or convalescent COVID-19. The rearrangement joins TRBV4-1 to TRBJ1-5; TRBD1 agrees at 7 bases. The specimen was peripheral blood. CDR3 loop: CASSQAGDGTADYSNQPQHF. In nucleotides, the CDR3 is TGCGCCAGCAGCCAAGCTGGAGATGGGACAGCTGATTATAGCAATCAGCCCCAGCATTTT.